Each of the 20 T cell receptor beta chains below was sequenced from the same sample in a study of blood T cell repertoires in COVID-19. The protocol was immunoSEQ multiplex PCR, while the TCRdb copy is restricted to in-frame clones and leaves out a portion. The table shows roughly 200,000 clones, with 85% to 90% occurring only once. The sequenced sample consisted of PBMCs or T cells enriched from blood (not recorded which). These receptors were collected from a woman aged 50 to 65 in a cohort exposed to, infected with or recovered from COVID-19 (not recorded which).

This clone has only a few counts. CDR3 residues: CASSATGTSRETQYF. In DNA form, the CDR3 reads TGTGCCAGCAGCGCAACCGGGACTAGCAGAGAGACCCAGTACTTC. The rearrangement uses TRBV9 and TRBJ2-5, with 9 bases fitting TRBD2. The CDR3 consists of 15 residues. The germline V gene has CDR1 SGDLS and CDR2 YYNGEE. V shed 3 bases and J 4 bases; nucleotides not matched to a gene: 7.

The chain joins TRBV5-5 to TRBJ1-4, with 7 bases lining up with TRBD1. CDR1 and CDR2 (germline): SGHKS, YYEKEE (reference sequence). V lost 1 base to trimming and J lost 8 bases; unmatched junction nucleotides: 5. This CDR3 comprises 14 residues. The CDR3 coding sequence is TGTGCCAGCAGCTTGACAGGGGCTTGGGAAAAACTGTTTTTT. This encodes CASSLTGAWEKLFF.

The V call is TRBV5-6, the J call TRBJ2-1; 9 positions match TRBD2. This CDR3 spans 15 amino acids. CDR1 is SGHDT, CDR2 YYEEEE, per germline. Unmatched junction bases numbered 2, after V lost 4 bases and J lost 0 bases. The CDR3 reads CASSRGGASYNEQFF. The CDR3 region has the DNA TGTGCCAGCAGCCGCGGGGGGGCCTCCTACAATGAGCAGTTCTTC.

The chain carries TRBV2 and TRBJ2-3; 11 nucleotides line up with TRBD2. The CDR3 runs 18 residues. V lost 8 bases to trimming and J lost 2 bases; unmatched junction nucleotides: 15. Germline V lookup: CDR1 SNHLY, CDR2 FYNNEI. CDR3 loop: CASLQQGTSGGPTDTQYF. The CDR3 nucleotides are TGTGCCAGCCTACAACAGGGTACTAGCGGGGGCCCCACAGATACGCAGTATTTT.

The chain couples TRBV19 to TRBJ1-2; D perhaps matches TRBD1 (5 bases). The CDR3 extends over 15 amino acids. In germline, CDR1 is LNHDA, CDR2 SQIVND (reference sequence). Trimming removed 8 bases at V and 7 bases at J, with 23 bases between. CDR3 sequence reads: CASRSITGAGVGYTF. The CDR3 nucleotides are TGTGCCAGTCGTAGTATAACAGGCGCGGGGGTTGGCTACACCTTC.

This sequence joins TRBV7-6 and TRBJ2-6, with TRBD2 as a possible D gene (5 bases). This CDR3 spans 19 amino acids. Per germline, CDR1 SGHVS and CDR2 FNYEAQ. V lost 1 base, J lost 2 bases, and 18 bases lay in between. CDR3 sequence: CASSLVAGPSGAGANVLTF. CDR3 coding DNA: TGTGCCAGCAGCTTAGTTGCGGGTCCATCAGGCGCTGGGGCCAACGTCCTGACTTTC.

The CDR3 coding sequence is TGTGCCAGCAGCCAAGATTTTGACAGGGCCAGCTATGGCTACACCTTC. It translates to CASSQDFDRASYGYTF. The chain carries TRBV4-2 and TRBJ1-2; 7 bases agree with TRBD1. The germline V gene has CDR1 LGHNA and CDR2 YNFKEQ. The CDR3 has 16 amino acids. The junction had 8 bases not matched to a gene; V was cut back by 0 bases and J by 4 bases.

As for this clone: Other DNA sequences from this sample encode an identical CDR3 as well. The V and J genes are TRBV9 and TRBJ1-2; the D gene is possibly TRBD1 (6 bases). Germline V lookup: CDR1 SGDLS, CDR2 YYNGEE. V was cut by 2 bases and J by 2 bases, with 7 bases left in between. This CDR3 is built from 13 residues. The CDR3 bases are TGTGCCAGCAGCGTCCAGGGGAACTATGGCTACACCTTC. It codes for CASSVQGNYGYTF.

The chain is built from TRBV25-1 and TRBJ2-5; D gene ambiguous. V was trimmed by 4 bases and J by 7 bases, leaving 13 bases between them. The CDR3 spans 13 residues. CDR1 and CDR2 (germline): MGHDK, SYGVNS. CDR3 in amino acids: CASSGPASATQYF. DNA of the CDR3: TGTGCCAGCAGTGGCCCAGCCAGCGCGACCCAGTACTTC.

This chain joins TRBV19 and TRBJ1-2; D is undetermined. From germline, CDR1 is LNHDA and CDR2 SQIVND (reference sequence). The CDR3 totals 14 residues. V was trimmed by 3 bases and J by 8 bases, leaving 16 bases between them. The CDR3 here is CASSIFKAAVGYTF. As DNA, the CDR3 is TGTGCCAGTAGTATTTTCAAGGCGGCAGTCGGCTACACCTTC.

In its sample, this clone was seen once. The chain has TRBV4-2 and TRBJ1-2; 7 bases map to TRBD1. The CDR3 is 15 amino acids. V gave up 2 bases and J gave up 7 bases; unmatched junction bases: 10. Per the germline V gene, CDR1 is LGHNA and CDR2 is YNFKEQ. This CDR3 reads CASSQQGDSERGYTF. Written as DNA, the CDR3 is TGTGCCAGCAGCCAACAGGGGGACTCTGAGCGTGGCTACACCTTC.

The rearrangement joins TRBV29-1 to TRBJ1-2, with TRBD1 identical over 9 bases. CDR1 and CDR2 (germline): SQVTM, ANQGSEA. The V segment lost 6 bases and the J segment 0 bases; nucleotides outside the gene matches: 2. CDR3 length: 13 residues. For the CDR3, the DNA is TGCAGCGTAGGGGACAGGGCTAACTATGGCTACACCTTC. It translates to CSVGDRANYGYTF.

This chain joins TRBV19 and TRBJ1-2; 9 bases line up with TRBD1. Unmatched junction bases numbered 4, after V lost 4 bases and J lost 4 bases. CDR3 length equals 14 residues. Germline lookup yields CDR1 LNHDA and CDR2 SQIVND (reference sequence). The CDR3 nucleotides read TGTGCCAGTAGTAGGGGACAGGGTACCTATGGCTACACCTTC. This codes for CASSRGQGTYGYTF. Combining the CDR3 with reference TRBV19 and TRBJ1-2 gives the whole variable domain DGGITQSPKYLFRKEGQNVTLSCEQNLNHDAMYWYRQDPGQGLRLIYYSQIVNDFQKGDIAEGYSVSREKKESFPLTVTSAQKNPTAFYLCASSRGQGTYGYTFGSGTRLTVV.

The chain recombines TRBV2 with TRBJ1-2, with D perhaps matching TRBD1 (5 bases). V lost 6 bases and J 8 bases, leaving 10 bases between the germline ends. The CDR3 has 11 amino acids. Germline CDR1 reads SNHLY; CDR2 reads FYNNEI. CDR3 sequence reads: CASRETGGYTF. The DNA for the CDR3 is TGTGCCAGCAGGGAAACAGGCGGCTACACCTTC. Using reference TRBV2 and TRBJ1-2 for the parts outside the CDR3, the full variable domain is EPEVTQTPSHQVTQMGQEVILRCVPISNHLYFYWYRQILGQKVEFLVSFYNNEISEKSEIFDDQFSVERPDGSNFTLKIRSTKLEDSAMYFCASRETGGYTFGSGTRLTVV.

This clone showed up just once. The gene calls are TRBV2 and TRBJ1-1; TRBD1 agrees at 7 bases. This CDR3 is 16 amino acids long. V trimming: 6 bases; J trimming: 0 bases; junction bases outside the gene matches: 10. CDR1 and CDR2 from the germline V gene are SNHLY and FYNNEI. CDR3 nucleotide sequence: TGTGCCAGCAGGGAATACAGGGGAAGGATGAACACTGAAGCTTTCTTT. Its protein product is CASREYRGRMNTEAFF.

This clone was detected once. V is TRBV7-2 and J is TRBJ2-3, with TRBD2 identical over 11 bases. The length of the CDR3 is 15 residues. The V and J ends lost 5 bases and 3 bases, in that order; junction bases with no gene match: 4. Germline assignment: CDR1 SGHTA and CDR2 FQGNSA. CDR3 bases: TGTGCCAGCAGCCCTAGACTAGCGGGAACAGATACGCAGTATTTT. It codes for CASSPRLAGTDTQYF.

This clone was seen only once. The CDR3 nucleotides read TGTGCCAGCAGTTTCCAGGACAGGGTGTATGGCTACACCTTC. Its translation: CASSFQDRVYGYTF. The chain is built from TRBV28 and TRBJ1-2; TRBD1 aligns across 8 bases. Germline trimming cut 3 bases from V and 5 bases from J; bases unmatched to any gene: 5. Germline CDR1 MDHEN, CDR2 SYDVKM. The CDR3 runs 14 residues.

The rearrangement uses TRBV5-1 and TRBJ1-4, with D uncertain. Trimming stripped 4 bases from V and 7 bases from J, with 20 bases between. There are 16 residues in the CDR3. Germline CDR1 and CDR2: SGHRS and YFSETQ. CDR3 sequence reads: CASSLNNGVSGEKLFF. As DNA, the CDR3 is TGCGCCAGCAGCCTGAACAACGGAGTCAGCGGTGAAAAACTGTTTTTT.

The chain employs TRBV30 and TRBJ1-4, with TRBD1 identical over 7 bases. CDR1 is GTSNPN and CDR2 is SVGIG in the germline V gene (reference sequence). The CDR3 spans 16 residues. V was pared by 0 bases and J by 3 bases, with 7 bases of the junction left unmatched. CDR3 in DNA: TGTGCCTGGAGTGTAGTGCAACAGGGGCCTAATGAAAAACTGTTTTTT. Protein: CAWSVVQQGPNEKLFF.

The chain employs TRBV28 and TRBJ1-2; 7 positions match TRBD1. CDR1 is MDHEN and CDR2 is SYDVKM in the germline V gene. CDR3 length equals 14 residues. J gave up 4 bases and V 5 bases, and 7 bases lay outside the gene matches. As DNA, the CDR3 is TGTGCCAGCAGTGCCCCCGAGGGGGCCTATGGCTACACCTTC. Its protein product is CASSAPEGAYGYTF.